Listed below are T cell receptor beta chains from one sample, sequenced in a study of shared clonotypes between healthy human individuals. Only in-frame clones appear in the TCRdb table, and some are missing; sequencing was by immunoSEQ multiplex PCR. The profile covers roughly 2.1 million clones, with approximately 94% appearing a single time and about 1.5% taken by the ten largest. The specimen was naive CD8+ T cells from PBMCs. Every receptor here comes from a man aged 18 to 30 in good health. Some clones in this sample may be carry-over from other donors' samples. The CDR3 runs from the conserved cysteine through the conserved F or W. The D gene is left open where the match is weak. Clone size is shown for a subset of rows, as once, few, many or a class of expanded clone.

v_gene,d_gene,abundance,j_gene,CDR3nt,CDR3aa
TRBV4-3,-,-,TRBJ1-4,TGCGCCAGCAGCCAAGATAATCCCGCGACAGTCCCTAATGAAAAACTGTTTTTT,CASSQDNPATVPNEKLFF
TRBV6-1,TRBD2,-,TRBJ2-7,TGTGCCAGCAGTGAGTTACCGGGACTAGCGAGTTACGAGCAGTACTTC,CASSELPGLASYEQYF
TRBV27,-,-,TRBJ2-7,TGTGCCAGTGCTGGCGGTTCCTACGAGCAGTACTTC,CASAGGSYEQYF
TRBV12-5,-,-,TRBJ2-1,TGTGCTAGTGGTGCAGGGAATGAGCAGTTCTTC,CASGAGNEQFF
TRBV2,-,-,TRBJ2-1,TGTGCCGCCCTAGACCTATACAATGAGCAGTTCTTC,CAALDLYNEQFF
TRBV5-1,TRBD2,-,TRBJ2-3,TGCGCCAGCAGCTGGACCGGAGCGGGAGTTACAGATACGCAGTATTTT,CASSWTGAGVTDTQYF
TRBV27,-,once,TRBJ1-3,TGTGCCAGCAGACCCCAGGGGCTGGGAAACACCATATATTTT,CASRPQGLGNTIYF
TRBV5-8,-,-,TRBJ1-2,TGTGCCAGCAGCTTCCCCGGTCCGATACTTATATATGGCTACACCTTC,CASSFPGPILIYGYTF
TRBV7-2,TRBD2,-,TRBJ2-5,TGTGCCAGCAGCTTAGGGGTAGCGGGACCGCGGGAGACCCAGTACTTC,CASSLGVAGPRETQYF
TRBV7-2,-,-,TRBJ1-1,TGTGCCAGCAGCTTGGATGCTGCGGGGAACACTGAAGCTTTCTTT,CASSLDAAGNTEAFF
TRBV7-9,-,-,TRBJ1-2,TGTGCCAGCAGCTTAGCTCCAGGGAACTATGGCTACACCTTC,CASSLAPGNYGYTF
TRBV28,-,-,TRBJ2-2,TGTGCCAGCAGTTATGGGACTCGGAACACCGGGGAGCTGTTTTTT,CASSYGTRNTGELFF
TRBV10-3,TRBD2,-,TRBJ2-7,TGTGCCATCAGTCCCGGGACTAGCGGCTACGAGCAGTACTTC,CAISPGTSGYEQYF
TRBV7-9,TRBD1,-,TRBJ2-5,TGTGCCAGCAACCTATTCCGGGACAGGGGTGGGGAGACCCAGTACTTC,CASNLFRDRGGETQYF
TRBV29-1,TRBD2,-,TRBJ2-3,TGCAGCGTTACAAGGACTAGCGGGACCACAGATACGCAGTATTTT,CSVTRTSGTTDTQYF
TRBV18,TRBD1,-,TRBJ2-6,TGTGCCAGCTCAGCTGACAGGGCCACCTTCTCTGGGGCCAACGTCCTGACTTTC,CASSADRATFSGANVLTF
TRBV27,-,once,TRBJ1-1,TGTGCCAGCAGTGGGGGACCAAGGAACACTGAAGCTTTCTTT,CASSGGPRNTEAFF
TRBV28,TRBD2,once,TRBJ2-2,TGTGCCAGCAGGATTGCCAGGGGACTAGCGGGAGTTGGCGGGGAGCTGTTTTTT,CASRIARGLAGVGGELFF
TRBV4-1,-,-,TRBJ1-5,TGCGCCAGCAGCCAAATCAGGACGGTTTCGTCCAATCAGCCCCAGCATTTT,CASSQIRTVSSNQPQHF
TRBV7-2,-,-,TRBJ1-1,TGTGCCAGCAGCTTAGTACCTGGCAGACGGAACACTGAAGCTTTCTTT,CASSLVPGRRNTEAFF
TRBV30,-,-,TRBJ2-1,TGTGCCTGGACTCTGGTGGGAAGTTACAATGAGCAGTTCTTC,CAWTLVGSYNEQFF
TRBV7-6,-,few,TRBJ2-1,TGTGCCAGCAGCTTAGATTCCGGGGTGCAGTTCTTC,CASSLDSGVQFF
TRBV29-1,-,once,TRBJ2-7,TGCAGCGTTGAAAAGGCAGGCTCCTACGAGCAGTACTTC,CSVEKAGSYEQYF
TRBV25-1,-,-,TRBJ2-5,TGTGCCAGCACCCCCCAGGGGCGCGAGGAGACCCAGTACTTC,CASTPQGREETQYF
TRBV28,-,once,TRBJ1-1,TGTGCCAGCAAAAAAGGGAGAGGGGGTACTGAAGCTTTCTTT,CASKKGRGGTEAFF
TRBV19,-,-,TRBJ2-1,TGTGCCAGTAGTACAGGGGAACCCTACAATGAGCAGTTCTTC,CASSTGEPYNEQFF
TRBV5-6,TRBD2,-,TRBJ2-7,TGTGCCAGCAGCTCGGGAGGACGGCAGTACTTC,CASSSGGRQYF
TRBV28,-,-,TRBJ2-2,TGTGCCAGCAGTTTTAACGGGGGACGAAACACCGGGGAGCTGTTTTTT,CASSFNGGRNTGELFF
TRBV19,-,once,TRBJ1-1,TGTGCCAGTAATGTCCGACCTATGAACACTGAAGCTTTCTTT,CASNVRPMNTEAFF
TRBV4-1,TRBD1,-,TRBJ1-2,TGCGCCAGCCGACGTAGCGGGGACAGGGCCTATGGCTACACCTTC,CASRRSGDRAYGYTF
TRBV5-3,-,once,TRBJ2-3,TGTGCCAGAAGCTTGACAGGGAGGGCCACAGATACGCAGTATTTT,CARSLTGRATDTQYF
TRBV5-1,TRBD2,-,TRBJ2-7,TGCGCCAGCAGCCGAGAATCTCTAGCGGGAGGTTCCTACGAGCAGTACTTC,CASSRESLAGGSYEQYF
TRBV2,-,-,TRBJ2-1,TGTGCCACCCCGACCGGATCATACAGACACGGCTCCTACAATGAGCAGTTCTTC,CATPTGSYRHGSYNEQFF
TRBV20-1,-,-,TRBJ2-2,TGCAGTGCTACCGACACCGGGGAGCTGTTTTTT,CSATDTGELFF
TRBV7-9,-,-,TRBJ2-2,TGTGCCAGCAGCTTAGTGTCGGGGCCCGGGGAGCTGTTTTTT,CASSLVSGPGELFF
TRBV10-3,-,-,TRBJ2-1,TGTGCCATCAGTGCCCTAGGAGGGATGGATGAGCAGTTCTTC,CAISALGGMDEQFF
TRBV9,-,-,TRBJ2-1,TGTGCCAGCAGCGTATCTCAGACCTCCTACAATGAGCAGTTCTTC,CASSVSQTSYNEQFF
TRBV10-3,TRBD2,-,TRBJ2-3,TGTGCCATCAGGGACGACTTCGGACTAGCGGCCAGCACAGATACGCAGTATTTT,CAIRDDFGLAASTDTQYF
TRBV11-2,TRBD2,-,TRBJ2-5,TGTGCCAGCAGCCCTCGGACTAGCGGGAGCCGAGAGACCCAGTACTTC,CASSPRTSGSRETQYF
TRBV4-3,TRBD2,-,TRBJ2-7,TGCGCCAGCAGCCAAGCGGGAGGGCCCTACGAGCAGTACTTC,CASSQAGGPYEQYF
TRBV29-1,-,-,TRBJ2-7,TGCAGCGTTGAATCATCTCCCTACGAGCAGTACTTC,CSVESSPYEQYF
TRBV5-1,-,few,TRBJ1-1,TGCGCCAGCAGCGTGCAGGAGCACACTGAAGCTTTCTTT,CASSVQEHTEAFF
TRBV21-1,-,-,TRBJ2-4,TGTGCCGCCCGGCGAAGGGGAGCCAAAAACATTCAGTACTTC,CAARRRGAKNIQYF
TRBV27,-,-,TRBJ1-5,TGTGCCAGCAGGAGTGGGTATGGCCAGCCCCAGCATTTT,CASRSGYGQPQHF
TRBV5-1,-,-,TRBJ2-3,TGCGCCAGCAGCTTGCTAGGGACAGATACGCAGTATTTT,CASSLLGTDTQYF
TRBV5-1,TRBD2,-,TRBJ2-7,TGCGCCAGCAGCCAATACGAGACTAGCGGAACCTACGAGCAGTACTTC,CASSQYETSGTYEQYF
TRBV7-9,TRBD2,-,TRBJ2-7,TGTGCCAGCAGCCCCGGGACTAGCGGGAGCACATCCTACGAGCAGTACTTC,CASSPGTSGSTSYEQYF
TRBV9,TRBD2,-,TRBJ2-7,TGTGCCAGCAGCTCAGGGACTAGCGATTCCTACGAGCAGTACTTC,CASSSGTSDSYEQYF